This TCR beta chain comes out of a study of CD8 T cells in ankylosing spondylitis. Study-level points and caveats: Under 10 highly homologous variants formed a TCR beta motif that appeared characteristic of ankylosing spondylitis blood. Disease-linked clones reportedly showed significant enrichment in matched ankylosing spondylitis synovial fluid.

Germline CDR1 is LGHNA and CDR2 is YSLEER. The CDR3 runs 15 residues. Trimming left V 0 bases short and J 3 bases short, with 10 bases between. This clonotype was seen ten or more times. Its antigen is unknown. TCRdb fed the 5' RACE reads into MiXCR, producing one record per CDR3 protein. The table includes 450,000 to 550,000 distinct CDR3 sequences, roughly 5.2% detected once. V is TRBV4-3 and J is TRBJ2-3; unclear D gene. The sample consisted of blood, either unsorted or a sorted T cell fraction (not recorded which). This clonotype was obtained from a male donor with ankylosing spondylitis. The CDR3 protein is CASSQDGQATDTQYF. The DNA of the CDR3 is TGCGCCAGCAGCCAAGACGGCCAGGCAACAGATACGCAGTATTTT.